Given below is one T cell receptor beta chain in context. What it recognizes is unknown. Using immunoSEQ multiplex PCR, the repertoire was profiled, and TCRdb retains in-frame clones only, with some absent. This table has about 460,000 clones, about 88% appearing once. Germline CDR1 and CDR2: SGHTA and FQGNSA. The CDR3 runs to 16 residues. V shed 5 bases and J shed 1 base, with 17 bases lying between them. This sample was included in a study of Ad26.COV2.S vaccination and SARS-CoV-2 variants. On the study more broadly: Intramuscularly, Ad26.COV2.S was given either once or twice, 56 days apart. Study conclusions and caveats: Vaccine recipients had higher spike-specific TCR breadth than placebo recipients. It is possible that the TCR breadth and depth analyses underestimated the total T cell responses.

Noted treatment: about 20 received Ad26.COV2.S at low or high dose, single or two shots; about 5 received placebo; per-sample allocation not given. Day 63 after the first injection of vaccine or placebo was the sampling time. Vaccination used an Ad26 vector expressing Wuhan-strain SARS-CoV-2 spike. Material: peripheral blood, obtained in a trial of Ad26.COV2.S vaccine versus placebo. The rearrangement joins TRBV7-2 to TRBJ1-1; tentatively, D is TRBD1 (5 bases). The TCR originated in a person aged 18 to 59 who received the Ad26.COV2.S COVID-19 vaccine or a placebo. CDR3 residues: CASSPRWGTENTEAFF. CDR3 bases: TGTGCCAGCAGCCCGAGGTGGGGGACCGAGAACACTGAAGCTTTCTTT.